Listed below are T cell receptor beta chains from one sample, sequenced in a study of technical replicates of blood from four donors. Sequenced by immunoSEQ multiplex PCR; TCRdb stores in-frame clones only, minus some. The profile covers about 84,000 clones, with roughly 92% appearing a single time and under 0.3% taken by the ten largest. Material for sequencing was T cells isolated from PBMCs. The receptors were gathered from a human donor in good health. CDR3s include the opening cysteine and the closing phenylalanine or tryptophan. The order of the fields is V gene, D gene, J gene, clone size, CDR3 protein, CDR3 DNA. The D gene is left open where the match is weak. Not every row has a clone size; where given, it reads once, few, many or a size class.

>TRBV5-4|NA|TRBJ1-1|once
CASSLAEGYAFF
TGTGCCAGCAGCTTGGCCGAGGGTTACGCTTTCTTT
>TRBV7-8|TRBD1|TRBJ1-5|once
CASSYRQGVTSFRQPQHF
TGTGCCAGCAGCTACCGACAGGGGGTAACGAGTTTTCGTCAGCCCCAGCATTTT
>TRBV28|NA|TRBJ2-2|NA
CASSKGNGELFF
TGTGCCAGCAGTAAGGGGAACGGGGAGCTGTTTTTT
>TRBV10-3|TRBD2|TRBJ2-7|NA
CAISTSGSSYEQYF
TGTGCCATCAGCACTAGCGGTTCCTCCTACGAGCAGTACTTC
>TRBV4-1|NA|TRBJ1-1|NA
CASAPGGALGGTEAFF
TGCGCCAGCGCTCCCGGGGGGGCCCTTGGAGGCACTGAAGCTTTCTTT
>TRBV19|NA|TRBJ2-6|NA
CASRPGAGANVLTF
TGTGCCAGTAGGCCCGGGGCTGGGGCCAACGTCCTGACTTTC
>TRBV4-2|TRBD1|TRBJ1-4|NA
CASTIKQGEANEKLFF
TGTGCCAGCACCATTAAACAGGGGGAGGCTAATGAAAAACTGTTTTTT
>TRBV19|NA|TRBJ2-1|NA
CASSIGAGLYNEQFF
TGTGCCAGTAGTATTGGGGCGGGGCTATACAATGAGCAGTTCTTC
>TRBV5-3|NA|TRBJ2-1|NA
CARSLLLNEQFF
TGTGCCAGAAGTTTACTCCTGAATGAGCAGTTCTTC
>TRBV4-1|NA|TRBJ2-1|NA
CASSFGPMVNEQFF
TGCGCCAGCAGCTTTGGGCCAATGGTGAATGAGCAGTTCTTC
>TRBV29-1|NA|TRBJ2-5|NA
CSVPRGSEGAQYF
TGCAGCGTCCCGAGGGGGTCAGAAGGGGCCCAGTACTTC
>TRBV30|NA|TRBJ2-5|NA
CAWSSWTRETQYF
TGTGCCTGGAGTTCGTGGACTCGAGAGACCCAGTACTTC
>TRBV6-1|NA|TRBJ2-1|NA
CASRGVIGHNEQFF
TGTGCCAGCAGAGGGGTAATAGGGCACAATGAGCAGTTCTTC
>TRBV29-1|NA|TRBJ1-4|NA
CSVKLTVATNEKLFF
TGCAGCGTTAAACTGACAGTTGCAACTAATGAAAAACTGTTTTTT
>TRBV19|NA|TRBJ2-1|NA
CASMSPHVLGAYNEQFF
TGTGCCAGTATGAGCCCGCACGTCCTAGGGGCCTACAATGAGCAGTTCTTC
>TRBV2|NA|TRBJ2-6|NA
CASSADGRGANVLTF
TGTGCCAGCAGTGCGGATGGGCGAGGGGCCAACGTCCTGACTTTC
>TRBV19|TRBD1|TRBJ1-5|NA
CASTPSLRQGSFQPQHF
TGTGCCAGTACTCCATCCTTGAGACAGGGTTCATTTCAGCCCCAGCATTTT
>TRBV6-5|NA|TRBJ1-3|NA
CASSYLADSGNTIYF
TGTGCCAGCAGTTACCTGGCAGACTCTGGAAACACCATATATTTT
>TRBV28|TRBD1|TRBJ2-7|NA
CASSQPTGKYEQYF
TGTGCCAGCAGTCAGCCGACAGGGAAGTACGAGCAGTACTTC
>TRBV6-5|TRBD2|TRBJ2-3|NA
CASSRTEAGEDTQYF
TGTGCCAGCAGTCGCACCGAAGCGGGAGAAGATACGCAGTATTTT
>TRBV6-5|NA|TRBJ2-2|NA
CASLVANTGELFF
TGTGCCAGCCTCGTCGCGAACACCGGGGAGCTGTTTTTT
>TRBV16|NA|TRBJ1-2|NA
CASSQGREYGYTF
TGTGCCAGCAGCCAAGGACGGGAATATGGCTACACCTTC
>TRBV7-6|NA|TRBJ2-3|NA
CASSLAGGTDTQYF
TGTGCCAGCAGCTTAGCTGGAGGCACAGATACGCAGTATTTT
>TRBV19|NA|TRBJ2-7|NA
CASSIQGNEQYF
TGTGCCAGTAGTATTCAGGGGAACGAGCAGTACTTC
>TRBV5-1|NA|TRBJ2-7|NA
CASSRGYEQYF
TGCGCCAGCAGCCGCGGCTACGAGCAGTACTTC
>TRBV9|TRBD2|TRBJ2-7|NA
CASSVVAGGGEQYF
TGTGCCAGCAGCGTAGTGGCGGGAGGGGGCGAGCAGTACTTC
>TRBV5-1|TRBD1|TRBJ1-1|few
CASSSLTGTEAFF
TGCGCCAGCAGCTCCTTGACAGGGACTGAAGCTTTCTTT
>TRBV7-9|NA|TRBJ1-5|NA
CASSLTDSNQPQHF
TGTGCCAGCAGCTTAACAGATAGCAATCAGCCCCAGCATTTT
>TRBV5-4|NA|TRBJ2-5|few
CASSFWRDPAETQYF
TGTGCCAGCAGCTTTTGGCGGGACCCAGCGGAGACCCAGTACTTC
>TRBV7-2|NA|TRBJ2-3|NA
CASSSRLEADTQYF
TGTGCCAGCAGCTCCCGACTAGAAGCAGATACGCAGTATTTT
>TRBV28|TRBD1|TRBJ1-2|NA
CASSLVGPGTGPSRDGYTF
TGTGCCAGCAGTTTAGTGGGTCCCGGGACAGGGCCCTCTCGGGATGGCTACACCTTC
>TRBV5-1|TRBD1|TRBJ1-2|NA
CASSFGQGAGGYTF
TGCGCCAGCAGCTTCGGACAGGGGGCAGGTGGCTACACCTTC